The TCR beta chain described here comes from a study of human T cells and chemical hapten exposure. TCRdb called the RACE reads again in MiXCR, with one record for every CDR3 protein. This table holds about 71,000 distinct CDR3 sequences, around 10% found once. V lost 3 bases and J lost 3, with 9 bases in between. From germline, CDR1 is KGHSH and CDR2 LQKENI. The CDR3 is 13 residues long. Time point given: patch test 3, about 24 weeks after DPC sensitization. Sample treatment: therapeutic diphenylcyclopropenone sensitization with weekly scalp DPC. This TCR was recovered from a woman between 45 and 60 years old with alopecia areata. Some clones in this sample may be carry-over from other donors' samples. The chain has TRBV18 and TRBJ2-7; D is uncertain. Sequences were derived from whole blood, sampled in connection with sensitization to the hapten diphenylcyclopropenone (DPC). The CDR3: CASSPAAYYEQYF. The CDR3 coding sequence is TGTGCCAGCTCACCGGCCGCCTACTACGAGCAGTACTTC.